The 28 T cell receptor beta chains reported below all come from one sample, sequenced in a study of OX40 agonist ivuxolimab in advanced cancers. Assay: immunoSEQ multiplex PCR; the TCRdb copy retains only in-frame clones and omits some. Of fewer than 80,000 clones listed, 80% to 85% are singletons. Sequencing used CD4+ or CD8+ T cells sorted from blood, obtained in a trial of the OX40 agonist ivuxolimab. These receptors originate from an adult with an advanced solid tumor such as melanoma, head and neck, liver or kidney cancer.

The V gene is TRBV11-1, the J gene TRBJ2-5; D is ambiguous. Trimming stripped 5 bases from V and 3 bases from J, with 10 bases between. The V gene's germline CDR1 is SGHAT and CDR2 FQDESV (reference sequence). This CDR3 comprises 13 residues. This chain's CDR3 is CASSPRREETQYF. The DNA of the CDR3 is TGTGCCAGCAGCCCCCGTCGAGAAGAGACCCAGTACTTC.

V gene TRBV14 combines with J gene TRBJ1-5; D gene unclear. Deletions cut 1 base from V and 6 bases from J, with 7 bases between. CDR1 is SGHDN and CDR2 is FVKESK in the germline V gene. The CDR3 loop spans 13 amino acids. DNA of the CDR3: TGTGCCAGCAGCCAAGGAAGGGCTCAGCCCCAGCATTTT. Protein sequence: CASSQGRAQPQHF.

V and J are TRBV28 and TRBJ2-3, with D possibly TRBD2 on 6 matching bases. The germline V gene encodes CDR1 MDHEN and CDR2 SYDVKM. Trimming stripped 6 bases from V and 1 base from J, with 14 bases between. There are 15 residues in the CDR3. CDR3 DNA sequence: TGTGCCAGCAGCCCATCCGGAGGGGGCACAGATACGCAGTATTTT. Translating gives CASSPSGGGTDTQYF.

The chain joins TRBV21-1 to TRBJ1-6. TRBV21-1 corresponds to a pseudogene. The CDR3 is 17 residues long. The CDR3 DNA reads TGTGCCAGCAGCAAAGTGGGGGACGGTCCCTATAATTCACCCCTCCACTTT. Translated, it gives CASSKVGDGPYNSPLHF.

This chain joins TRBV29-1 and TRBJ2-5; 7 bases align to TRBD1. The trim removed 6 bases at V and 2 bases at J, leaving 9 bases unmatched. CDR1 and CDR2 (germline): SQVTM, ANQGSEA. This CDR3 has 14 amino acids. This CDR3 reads CSVYTGTAQETQYF. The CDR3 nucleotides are TGCAGCGTCTACACCGGGACAGCACAAGAGACCCAGTACTTC.

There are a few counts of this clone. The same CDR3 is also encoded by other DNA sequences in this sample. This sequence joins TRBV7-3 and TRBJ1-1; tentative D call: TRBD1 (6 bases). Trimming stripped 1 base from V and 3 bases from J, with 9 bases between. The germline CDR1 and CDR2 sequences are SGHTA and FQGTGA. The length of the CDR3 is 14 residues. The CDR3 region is CASSLNAGDTEAFF. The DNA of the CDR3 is TGTGCCAGCAGCTTAAACGCAGGGGACACTGAAGCTTTCTTT.

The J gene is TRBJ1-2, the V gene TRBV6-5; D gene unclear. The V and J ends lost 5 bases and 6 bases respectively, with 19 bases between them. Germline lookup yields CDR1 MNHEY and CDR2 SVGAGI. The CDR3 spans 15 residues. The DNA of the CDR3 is TGTGCCAGCAGTCCTCTAGTATCCGCCGCCCATGGCTACACCTTC. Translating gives CASSPLVSAAHGYTF.

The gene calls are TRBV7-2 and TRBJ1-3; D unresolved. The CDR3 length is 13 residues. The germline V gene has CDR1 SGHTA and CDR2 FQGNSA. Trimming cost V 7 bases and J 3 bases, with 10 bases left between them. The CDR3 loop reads CASKPPGGNTIYF. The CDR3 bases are TGTGCCAGCAAACCCCCCGGTGGAAACACCATATATTTT. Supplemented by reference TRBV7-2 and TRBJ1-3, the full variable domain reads GAGVSQSPSNKVTEKGKDVELRCDPISGHTALYWYRQSLGQGLEFLIYFQGNSAPDKSGLPSDRFSAERTGGSVSTLTIQRTQQEDSAVYLCASKPPGGNTIYFGEGSWLTVV.

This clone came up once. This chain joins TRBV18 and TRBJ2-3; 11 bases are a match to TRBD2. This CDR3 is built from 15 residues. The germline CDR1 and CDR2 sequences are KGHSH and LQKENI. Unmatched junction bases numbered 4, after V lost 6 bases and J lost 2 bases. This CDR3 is CASSLSGGATDTQYF. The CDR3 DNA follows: TGTGCCAGCTCCCTTAGCGGGGGGGCCACAGATACGCAGTATTTT.

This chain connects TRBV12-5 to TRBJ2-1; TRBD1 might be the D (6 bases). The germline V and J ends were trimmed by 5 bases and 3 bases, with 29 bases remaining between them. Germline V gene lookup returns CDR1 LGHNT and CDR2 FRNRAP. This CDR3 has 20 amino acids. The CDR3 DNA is TGTGCTAGTGGTCACCGTCCGGACAGTTCCCAAGGCCAGTTCTACAATGAGCAGTTCTTC. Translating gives CASGHRPDSSQGQFYNEQFF.

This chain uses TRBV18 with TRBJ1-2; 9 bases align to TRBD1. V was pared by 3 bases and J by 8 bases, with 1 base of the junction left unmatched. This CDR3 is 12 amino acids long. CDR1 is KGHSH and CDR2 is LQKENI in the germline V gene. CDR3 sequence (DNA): TGTGCCAGCTCACCCGGACAGGGGGGCTACACCTTC. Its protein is CASSPGQGGYTF. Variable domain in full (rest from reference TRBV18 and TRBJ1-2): NAGVMQNPRHLVRRRGQEARLRCSPMKGHSHVYWYRQLPEEGLKFMVYLQKENIIDESGMPKERFSAEFPKEGPSILRIQQVVRGDSAAYFCASSPGQGGYTFGSGTRLTVV.

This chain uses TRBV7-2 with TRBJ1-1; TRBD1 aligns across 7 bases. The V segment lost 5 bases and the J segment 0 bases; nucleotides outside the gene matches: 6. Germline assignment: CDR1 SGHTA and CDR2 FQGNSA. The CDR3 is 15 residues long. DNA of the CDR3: TGTGCCAGCAGCCCCCAGGGGGGGATGAACACTGAAGCTTTCTTT. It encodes CASSPQGGMNTEAFF. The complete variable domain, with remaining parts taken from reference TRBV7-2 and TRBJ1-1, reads GAGVSQSPSNKVTEKGKDVELRCDPISGHTALYWYRQSLGQGLEFLIYFQGNSAPDKSGLPSDRFSAERTGGSVSTLTIQRTQQEDSAVYLCASSPQGGMNTEAFFGQGTRLTVV.

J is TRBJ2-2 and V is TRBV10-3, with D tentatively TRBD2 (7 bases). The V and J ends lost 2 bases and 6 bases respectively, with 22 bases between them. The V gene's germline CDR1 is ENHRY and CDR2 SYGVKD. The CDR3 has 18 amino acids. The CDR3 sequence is CAISEPLGRGGLPGELFF. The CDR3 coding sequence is TGTGCCATCAGTGAGCCCCTTGGGAGGGGGGGCCTCCCCGGGGAGCTGTTTTTT.

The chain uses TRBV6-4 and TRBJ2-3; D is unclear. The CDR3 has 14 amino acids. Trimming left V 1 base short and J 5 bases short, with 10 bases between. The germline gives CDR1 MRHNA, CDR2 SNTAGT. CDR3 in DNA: TGTGCCAGCAGTGACTATAAAAAGGGAGATACGCAGTATTTT. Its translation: CASSDYKKGDTQYF.

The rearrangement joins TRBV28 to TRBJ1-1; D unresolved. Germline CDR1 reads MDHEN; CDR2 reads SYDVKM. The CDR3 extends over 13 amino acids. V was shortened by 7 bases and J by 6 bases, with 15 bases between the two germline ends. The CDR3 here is CASTPPREAEAFF. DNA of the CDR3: TGTGCCAGCACTCCCCCCCGGGAGGCTGAAGCTTTCTTT.

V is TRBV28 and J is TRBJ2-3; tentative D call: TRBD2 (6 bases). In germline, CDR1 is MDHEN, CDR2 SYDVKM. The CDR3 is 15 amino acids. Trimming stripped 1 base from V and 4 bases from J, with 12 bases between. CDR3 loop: CASSLLSGGSDTQYF. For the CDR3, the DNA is TGTGCCAGCAGTTTATTGTCCGGAGGGTCAGATACGCAGTATTTT.

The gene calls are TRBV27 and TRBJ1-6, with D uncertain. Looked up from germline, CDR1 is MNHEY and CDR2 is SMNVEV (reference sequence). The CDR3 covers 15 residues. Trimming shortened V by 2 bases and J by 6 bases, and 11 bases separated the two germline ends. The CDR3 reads CASSLLGYGNSPLHF. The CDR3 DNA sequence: TGTGCCAGCAGTTTACTAGGGTACGGTAATTCACCCCTCCACTTT.

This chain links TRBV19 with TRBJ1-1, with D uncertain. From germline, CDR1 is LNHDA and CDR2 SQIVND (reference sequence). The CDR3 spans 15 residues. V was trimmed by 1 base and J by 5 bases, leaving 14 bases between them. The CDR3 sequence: CASSIVSEGNTEAFF. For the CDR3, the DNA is TGTGCCAGTAGTATAGTCTCGGAGGGAAATACTGAAGCTTTCTTT.

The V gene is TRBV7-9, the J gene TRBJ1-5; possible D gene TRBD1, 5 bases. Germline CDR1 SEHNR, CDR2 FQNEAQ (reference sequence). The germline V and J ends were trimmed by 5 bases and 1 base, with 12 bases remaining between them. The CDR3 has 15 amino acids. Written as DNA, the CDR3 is TGTGCCAGCAGCCCCCAGGGCGGGAGCAATCAGCCCCAGCATTTT. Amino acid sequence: CASSPQGGSNQPQHF.

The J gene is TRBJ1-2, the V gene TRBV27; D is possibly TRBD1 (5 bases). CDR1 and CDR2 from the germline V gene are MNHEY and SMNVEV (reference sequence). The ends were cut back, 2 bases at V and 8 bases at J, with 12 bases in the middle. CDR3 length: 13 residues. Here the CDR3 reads CASSLGGGRGYTF. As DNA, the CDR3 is TGTGCCAGCAGTTTAGGGGGGGGGAGAGGCTACACCTTC.

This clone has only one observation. The CDR3 nucleotides are TGCGCCAGCAGTGAGTCGAAGACTAGGGGAACCTACGAGCAGTACTTC. This translates into CASSESKTRGTYEQYF. The chain employs TRBV10-1 and TRBJ2-7; maybe TRBD2 (6 bases). The CDR3 is 16 amino acids. Germline loops: CDR1 WNHNN, CDR2 SYGVQD (reference sequence). Trimming left V 0 bases short and J 2 bases short, with 14 bases between.

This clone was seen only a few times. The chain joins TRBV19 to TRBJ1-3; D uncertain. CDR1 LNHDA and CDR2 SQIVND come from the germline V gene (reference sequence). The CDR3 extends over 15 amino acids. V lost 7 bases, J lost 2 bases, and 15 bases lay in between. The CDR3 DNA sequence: TGTGCCAGTAATAACCCTCCACTGGCTGGAAACACCATATATTTT. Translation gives CASNNPPLAGNTIYF.

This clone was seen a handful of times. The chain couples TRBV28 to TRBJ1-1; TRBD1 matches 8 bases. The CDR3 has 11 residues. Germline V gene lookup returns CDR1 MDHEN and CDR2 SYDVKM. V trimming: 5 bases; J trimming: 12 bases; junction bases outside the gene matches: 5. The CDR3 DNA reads TGTGCCAGCAGTGAACAGGGGGGGACTTTCTTT. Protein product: CASSEQGGTFF.

The CDR3 loop is CASSVSGGLGETQYF. The CDR3 bases are TGTGCCAGCAGCGTATCTGGGGGGCTAGGGGAGACCCAGTACTTC. The genes are TRBV9 and TRBJ2-5; D possibly matches TRBD1 or TRBD2 (6 bases each). This CDR3 is 15 amino acids long. CDR1 is SGDLS, CDR2 YYNGEE, per germline. V lost 1 base and J 5 bases, leaving 15 bases between the germline ends.

The CDR3 region is CASSLNGGDRETQYF. The CDR3 region has the DNA TGTGCCAGCAGCTTAAACGGGGGCGATCGGGAGACCCAGTACTTC. The V call is TRBV7-3, the J call TRBJ2-5; D tentatively fits TRBD1 or TRBD2 (6 bases each). The germline CDR1 and CDR2 sequences are SGHTA and FQGTGA. There are 15 residues in the CDR3. The germline V and J ends were trimmed by 1 base and 5 bases, with 14 bases remaining between them.

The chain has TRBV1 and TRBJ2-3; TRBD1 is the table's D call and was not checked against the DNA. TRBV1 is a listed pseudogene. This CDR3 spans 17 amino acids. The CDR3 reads CTSSHPNRDSNTDTQYF. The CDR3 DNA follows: TGCACCAGCAGCCACCCCAACCGGGACAGCAACACAGATACGCAGTATTTT.

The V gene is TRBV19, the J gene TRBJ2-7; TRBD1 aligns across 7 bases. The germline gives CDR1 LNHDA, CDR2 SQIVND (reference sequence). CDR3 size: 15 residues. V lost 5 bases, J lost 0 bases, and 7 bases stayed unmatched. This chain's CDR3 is CASSLRQGFSYEQYF. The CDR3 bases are TGTGCCAGTAGTCTTAGACAGGGTTTCTCCTACGAGCAGTACTTC.

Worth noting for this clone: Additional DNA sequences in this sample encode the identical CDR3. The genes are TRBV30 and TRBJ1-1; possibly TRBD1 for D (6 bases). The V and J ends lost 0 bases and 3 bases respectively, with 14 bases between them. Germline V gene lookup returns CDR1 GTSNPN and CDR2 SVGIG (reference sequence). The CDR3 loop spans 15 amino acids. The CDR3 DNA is TGTGCCTGGAGTGTCTTAGACAGGAGGGACACTGAAGCTTTCTTT. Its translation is CAWSVLDRRDTEAFF.